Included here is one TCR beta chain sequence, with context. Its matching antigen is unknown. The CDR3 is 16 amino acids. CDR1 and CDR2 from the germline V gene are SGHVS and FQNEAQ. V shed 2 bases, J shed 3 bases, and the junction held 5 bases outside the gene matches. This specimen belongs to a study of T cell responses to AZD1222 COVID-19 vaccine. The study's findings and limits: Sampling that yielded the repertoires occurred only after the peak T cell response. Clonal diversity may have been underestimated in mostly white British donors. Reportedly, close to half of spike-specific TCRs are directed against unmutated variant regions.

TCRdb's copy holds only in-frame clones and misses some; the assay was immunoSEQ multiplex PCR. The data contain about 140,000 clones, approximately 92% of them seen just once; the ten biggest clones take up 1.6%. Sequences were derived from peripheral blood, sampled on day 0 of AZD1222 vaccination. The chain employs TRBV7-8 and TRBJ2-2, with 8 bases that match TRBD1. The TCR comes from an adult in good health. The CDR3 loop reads CASSLYGQGDTGELFF. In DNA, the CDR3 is TGTGCCAGCAGCTTATACGGACAGGGTGACACCGGGGAGCTGTTTTTT.